The 20 T cell receptor beta chains given below trace back to one sample, sequenced in a study of cytomegalovirus exposure and HLA in healthy donors. PCR primers comprised 60 Vbeta and 13 Jbeta primers. The assay was immunoSEQ multiplex PCR, and TCRdb's table has in-frame clones only and misses some. The sample yields around 170,000 clones, about three quarters seen once. The sequencing sample was made of PBMCs. Every receptor here comes from a man aged 35 to 55 in good health and CMV-seronegative.

The gene calls are TRBV6-5 and TRBJ2-1; D is possibly TRBD1 (5 bases). The CDR3 spans 14 residues. The V end was cut by 8 bases, the J end by 7 bases, with 18 bases between. CDR1 MNHEY and CDR2 SVGAGI come from the germline V gene. The CDR3 DNA sequence: TGTGCCAGCGCGCAGGGTACTTTGAGAAATGAGCAGTTCTTC. Encoded protein: CASAQGTLRNEQFF.

The CDR3 coding sequence is TGTGCTAGTGGTTGGCCGGGACAGGGACGGCAGCCCCAGCATTTT. It is translated as CASGWPGQGRQPQHF. The chain carries TRBV12-5 and TRBJ1-5; 9 bases map to TRBD1. Germline values: CDR1 LGHNT, CDR2 FRNRAP. The CDR3 contains 15 residues. The ends lost 4 bases at V and 7 bases at J; junction bases unmatched: 8.

The rearrangement joins TRBV6-1 to TRBJ1-2; 10 nucleotides match TRBD1. Trimming cost V 5 bases and J 6 bases; bases outside gene matches: 9. Per the germline V gene, CDR1 is MNHNS and CDR2 is SASEGT. The CDR3 has 15 amino acids. Written as DNA, the CDR3 is TGTGCCAGCAGTCAACTCGGGACAGGGGTGAATGGCTACACCTTC. Its translation: CASSQLGTGVNGYTF.

The J gene is TRBJ2-5, the V gene TRBV18, with D possibly matching TRBD2 (5 bases). Germline V gives CDR1 KGHSH, CDR2 LQKENI. Trimming pared 3 bases from V and 7 bases from J, leaving 18 bases between. The CDR3 contains 15 residues. CDR3 protein: CASSPGGSLLGTQYF. The CDR3 DNA reads as TGTGCCAGCTCACCCGGTGGGAGCCTCCTGGGGACCCAGTACTTC.

V and J are TRBV9 and TRBJ2-1; tentative D call: TRBD2 (5 bases). Germline V lookup: CDR1 SGDLS, CDR2 YYNGEE. The V gene lost 1 base and the J gene lost 5 bases, with 13 bases spanning the gap. The CDR3 length is 15 residues. The CDR3 sequence: CASSVIASPDNEQFF. CDR3 DNA: TGTGCCAGCAGCGTAATAGCGTCCCCCGACAATGAGCAGTTCTTC.

This sequence joins TRBV18 and TRBJ1-2; no reliable D call. CDR3 length: 14 amino acids. Germline CDR1 and CDR2: KGHSH and LQKENI. V dropped 2 bases and J dropped 4 bases, with 11 bases sitting between them. CDR3 bases: TGTGCCAGCTCACCAAGTCCGGTGATCTATGGCTACACCTTC. This gives the protein CASSPSPVIYGYTF. Full variable domain (missing parts from reference TRBV18 and TRBJ1-2): NAGVMQNPRHLVRRRGQEARLRCSPMKGHSHVYWYRQLPEEGLKFMVYLQKENIIDESGMPKERFSAEFPKEGPSILRIQQVVRGDSAAYFCASSPSPVIYGYTFGSGTRLTVV.

This clone was counted once. The gene calls are TRBV7-3 and TRBJ1-1; D unresolved. The CDR3 has 14 residues. Germline values: CDR1 SGHTA, CDR2 FQGTGA. With 0 bases removed from V and 4 bases from J, the gap between germline ends came to 9 bases. The CDR3 loop reads CASSLTSQFTEAFF. The DNA of the CDR3 is TGTGCCAGCAGCTTAACGTCGCAGTTCACTGAAGCTTTCTTT. Full variable domain (remainder filled in from reference TRBV7-3 and TRBJ1-1): GAGVSQTPSNKVTEKGKYVELRCDPISGHTALYWYRQSLGQGPEFLIYFQGTGAADDSGLPNDRFFAVRPEGSVSTLKIQRTERGDSAVYLCASSLTSQFTEAFFGQGTRLTVV.

This clone was observed a few times. The CDR3 reads CASSPSGGYNYEQYF. The DNA for the CDR3 is TGTGCCAGCAGCCCGAGCGGGGGATACAACTACGAGCAGTACTTC. This chain connects TRBV5-5 to TRBJ2-7, with 8 bases identical to TRBD2. V trimming: 4 bases; J trimming: 3 bases; junction bases outside the gene matches: 9. The CDR3 sequence is 15 residues long. CDR1 is SGHKS, CDR2 YYEKEE, per germline (reference sequence).

The chain joins TRBV2 to TRBJ2-7; possibly TRBD2 for D (7 bases). The CDR3 spans 14 residues. V lost 6 bases and J 0 bases, leaving 12 bases between the germline ends. CDR1 is SNHLY, CDR2 FYNNEI, per germline. The CDR3 loop is CASSGGGLSYEQYF. The CDR3 nucleotides read TGTGCCAGCAGCGGCGGGGGCCTCTCCTACGAGCAGTACTTC.

The V and J genes are TRBV7-2 and TRBJ1-2; TRBD1 matches at 11 bases. This CDR3 has 16 amino acids. V dropped 5 bases and J dropped 5; count of bases not matched to a gene: 10. From germline, CDR1 is SGHTA and CDR2 FQGNSA. This CDR3 reads CASSIGQGAGGYGYTF. The CDR3 DNA reads TGTGCCAGCAGCATTGGACAGGGGGCCGGCGGATATGGCTACACCTTC.

In nucleotides, the CDR3 is TGCGCCAGCAGCCAAGTCGGACAGTCCTACGAGCAGTACTTC. Its translation is CASSQVGQSYEQYF. The chain employs TRBV4-1 and TRBJ2-5; a weak D match, TRBD1 (6 bases). The DNA matches TRBJ2-7 better at its end, which makes the J call doubtful. The CDR3 sequence is 14 residues long. In germline, CDR1 is MGHRA, CDR2 YSYEKL.

The chain couples TRBV29-1 to TRBJ1-1, with TRBD1 matching over 7 bases. The CDR3 length is 14 residues. CDR1 and CDR2 from the germline V gene are SQVTM and ANQGSEA. J was trimmed by 0 bases and V by 6 bases; bases with no gene match: 7. The CDR3 DNA sequence: TGCAGCGTCATCCCTCAGGGGGTGAACACTGAAGCTTTCTTT. Protein sequence: CSVIPQGVNTEAFF.

The rearrangement joins TRBV5-1 to TRBJ2-3, with D possibly being TRBD2 (6 bases). CDR1 and CDR2 (germline): SGHRS, YFSETQ. Trimming cost V 1 base and J 0 bases, with 9 bases left between them. This CDR3 comprises 15 residues. The CDR3 sequence is CASSLLAASTDTQYF. The CDR3 region has the DNA TGCGCCAGCAGCTTGTTAGCGGCTAGCACAGATACGCAGTATTTT.

V and J are TRBV10-3 and TRBJ2-3; 7 nucleotides line up with TRBD1. Germline trimming cut 0 bases from V and 3 bases from J; bases unmatched to any gene: 3. Germline V lookup: CDR1 ENHRY, CDR2 SYGVKD. CDR3 length: 15 amino acids. DNA for the CDR3: TGTGCCATCAGTGAGTCGGGGACAGAGACAGATACGCAGTATTTT. Translating it yields CAISESGTETDTQYF.

The genes are TRBV9 and TRBJ1-1; a weak D match, TRBD1 (6 bases). This CDR3 spans 15 amino acids. Trimming left V 3 bases short and J 2 bases short, with 14 bases between. CDR1 is SGDLS and CDR2 is YYNGEE in the germline V gene. The CDR3 loop is CASSGGQRPNTEAFF. The CDR3 nucleotides are TGTGCCAGCAGCGGGGGGCAGAGACCTAACACTGAAGCTTTCTTT.

The chain is built from TRBV7-2 and TRBJ1-2; D remains ambiguous. The germline V gene has CDR1 SGHTA and CDR2 FQGNSA. V was pared by 11 bases and J by 5 bases, with 12 bases between. This CDR3 spans 11 amino acids. The CDR3 DNA reads as TGTGCCCTAAGGGAGGGTTATGGCTACACCTTC. Its protein product is CALREGYGYTF.

The J gene is TRBJ2-7, the V gene TRBV19; D is possibly TRBD2 (5 bases). V lost 1 base and J 5 bases, leaving 9 bases between the germline ends. The CDR3 is made up of 13 amino acids. Germline CDR1 and CDR2: LNHDA and SQIVND (reference sequence). The CDR3 loop is CASSIAPSHEQYF. The DNA of the CDR3 is TGTGCCAGTAGTATAGCTCCTAGCCACGAGCAGTACTTC.

The chain combines TRBV25-1 with TRBJ2-1; D is possibly TRBD1 (6 bases). The CDR3 spans 17 residues. Between the trimmed V and J ends, which lost 5 bases and 7 bases, there was a span of 24 bases. Per germline, CDR1 MGHDK and CDR2 SYGVNS. The CDR3 sequence: CASSPHRDISLSNEQFF. The DNA for the CDR3 is TGTGCCAGCAGTCCCCACAGGGATATTTCTCTTTCGAATGAGCAGTTCTTC.

The gene calls are TRBV2 and TRBJ2-3, with 7 bases lining up with TRBD1. V was pared by 1 base and J by 1 base, with 2 bases of the junction left unmatched. Germline CDR1 and CDR2: SNHLY and FYNNEI. The CDR3 extends over 15 amino acids. CDR3 coding DNA: TGTGCCAGCAGTGAAGAGGGGGCTGGCACAGATACGCAGTATTTT. Protein: CASSEEGAGTDTQYF.

The chain is built from TRBV28 and TRBJ2-7; the match to TRBD1 covers 8 bases. The CDR3 extends over 15 amino acids. V lost 6 bases and J lost 7; bases outside the gene matches: 14. Germline values: CDR1 MDHEN, CDR2 SYDVKM. The CDR3 region has the DNA TGTGCCAGCAGGGGGGCCGGCCAGGGGGCCTGGGAGCAGTACTTC. Its protein is CASRGAGQGAWEQYF.